This T cell receptor beta chain was sequenced in a study of breast tumors, draining lymph nodes, adjacent tissues. This clonotype has ten or more counts. What it recognizes is unknown. Study findings and constraints: Tumors had less TCR diversity than lymph nodes, more than nontumor tissue. Compared with basal-like, luminal-like tumors shared significantly more repertoire with nontumor tissue. Most tumor T cells seemingly derive from lymph node, then expand in tumor. Data only fit, rather than demonstrated, lymph node origin of most tumor T cells.

Germline V CDR1 and CDR2: SGDLS, YYNGEE. Trimming removed 3 bases at V and 6 bases at J, with 15 bases between. The CDR3 loop spans 15 amino acids. MiXCR, run by TCRdb on the multiplex PCR reads, gives a single entry per CDR3 protein. The sample carries around 50,000 distinct CDR3 sequences, about 23% recorded once. The chain is built from TRBV9 and TRBJ2-2, with D perhaps matching TRBD2 (5 bases). This TCR was sampled from a female donor with breast cancer. Some clones in this sample may be carry-over from other donors' samples. The sample comprised breast tumor tissue. Here the CDR3 DNA reads TGTGCCAGCAGCGCGCCGGGAACCCAGGCCGGGGAGCTGTTTTTT. Its protein is CASSAPGTQAGELFF.